This T cell receptor beta chain was sequenced for a study of T cell responses to AZD1222 COVID-19 vaccine. Study overall: Combined were second doses at about 4 or about 12 weeks.

Data came from immunoSEQ multiplex PCR; TCRdb stores just in-frame clones and leaves some out. Altogether more than 100,000 clones are present, roughly nine tenths being singletons, with the ten largest covering around a tenth. Germline trimming cut 6 bases from V and 2 bases from J; bases unmatched to any gene: 6. This CDR3 has 14 amino acids. From germline, CDR1 is MNHEY and CDR2 SMNVEV (reference sequence). Study-wide findings and caveats: Baseline antibody screening turned up just a handful of seropositive AZD1222 recipients. Within unmutated variant regions lay the reported targets of nearly half of spike-specific TCRs.

This clone appeared a single time. Its specificity is not known. This TCR came from an adult in good health. Material: peripheral blood, obtained on day 0 of AZD1222 vaccination. This rearrangement joins TRBV27 to TRBJ1-2, with 7 bases that match TRBD1. The CDR3 loop is CASSLDRENYGYTF. The CDR3 DNA reads as TGTGCCAGCAGCCTTGACAGGGAAAACTATGGCTACACCTTC.